This T cell receptor (beta chain) was found in a study of T-cell memory formation after mild COVID-19. Overall study findings and caveats: Contracting clones from day 15 to 85 had balanced CD4/CD8; later expanders favoured CD4+. Shrinking CD4+ clones were chiefly CM and EM; CD8+ ones were chiefly EMRA. Memory cells collected pre-infection included some clones that later responded, suggesting cross-reactive memory joined. Day 37-peaking second-wave clones had unconfirmed SARS-CoV-2 specificity.

With respect to this clonotype: Its antigen is undetermined.

MiXCR, applied by TCRdb to the 5' RACE reads, yields one record per CDR3 protein. The sample has some 310,000 distinct CDR3 sequences, more than 20% seen once; the top ten hold around 20%. V was clipped by 8 bases and J by 7 bases; unmatched bases: 15. This CDR3 is 15 amino acids long. The germline V gene encodes CDR1 SGHTA and CDR2 FQGNSA. This TCR derives from a man younger than 35 who had mild COVID-19 (a few samples of this study predate the infection). Cell type and time point are not known. Sequences were obtained from PBMCs or a T cell subset sorted from them (not recorded which). This chain connects TRBV7-2 to TRBJ2-3, with 7 bases lining up with TRBD1. CDR3 sequence (DNA): TGTGCCAGCGCAATGGGAAGGGGGCGGTACTATACGCAGTATTTT. Its protein product is CASAMGRGRYYTQYF.